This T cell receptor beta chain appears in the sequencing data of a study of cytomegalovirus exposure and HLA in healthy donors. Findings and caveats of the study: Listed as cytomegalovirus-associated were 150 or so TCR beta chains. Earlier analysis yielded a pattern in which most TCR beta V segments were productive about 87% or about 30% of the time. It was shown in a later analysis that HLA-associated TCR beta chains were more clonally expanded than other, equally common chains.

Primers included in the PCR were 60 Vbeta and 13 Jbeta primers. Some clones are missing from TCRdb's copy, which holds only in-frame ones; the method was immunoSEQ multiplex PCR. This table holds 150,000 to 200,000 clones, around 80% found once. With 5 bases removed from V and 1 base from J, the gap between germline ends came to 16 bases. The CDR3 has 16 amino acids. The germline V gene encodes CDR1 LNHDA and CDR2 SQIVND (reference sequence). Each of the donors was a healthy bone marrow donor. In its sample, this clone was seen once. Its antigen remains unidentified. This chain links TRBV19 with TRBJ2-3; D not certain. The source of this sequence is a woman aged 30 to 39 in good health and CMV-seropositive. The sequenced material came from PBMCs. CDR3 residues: CASSPETSYRTDTQYF. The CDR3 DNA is TGTGCCAGTAGTCCGGAGACCTCCTACCGCACAGATACGCAGTATTTT.